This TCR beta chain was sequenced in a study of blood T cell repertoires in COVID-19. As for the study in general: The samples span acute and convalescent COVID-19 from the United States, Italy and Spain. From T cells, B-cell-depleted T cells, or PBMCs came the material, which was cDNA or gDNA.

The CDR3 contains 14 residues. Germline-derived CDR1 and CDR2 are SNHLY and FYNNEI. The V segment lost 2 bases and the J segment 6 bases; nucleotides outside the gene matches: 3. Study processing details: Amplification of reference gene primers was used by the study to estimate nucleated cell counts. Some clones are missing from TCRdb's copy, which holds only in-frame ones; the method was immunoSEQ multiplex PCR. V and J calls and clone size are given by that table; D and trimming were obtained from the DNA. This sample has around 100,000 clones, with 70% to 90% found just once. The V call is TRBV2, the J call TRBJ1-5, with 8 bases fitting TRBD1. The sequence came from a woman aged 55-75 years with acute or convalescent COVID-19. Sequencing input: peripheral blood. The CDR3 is CASSEQGAGQPQHF. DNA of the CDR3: TGTGCCAGCAGTGAACAGGGGGCGGGTCAGCCCCAGCATTTT.